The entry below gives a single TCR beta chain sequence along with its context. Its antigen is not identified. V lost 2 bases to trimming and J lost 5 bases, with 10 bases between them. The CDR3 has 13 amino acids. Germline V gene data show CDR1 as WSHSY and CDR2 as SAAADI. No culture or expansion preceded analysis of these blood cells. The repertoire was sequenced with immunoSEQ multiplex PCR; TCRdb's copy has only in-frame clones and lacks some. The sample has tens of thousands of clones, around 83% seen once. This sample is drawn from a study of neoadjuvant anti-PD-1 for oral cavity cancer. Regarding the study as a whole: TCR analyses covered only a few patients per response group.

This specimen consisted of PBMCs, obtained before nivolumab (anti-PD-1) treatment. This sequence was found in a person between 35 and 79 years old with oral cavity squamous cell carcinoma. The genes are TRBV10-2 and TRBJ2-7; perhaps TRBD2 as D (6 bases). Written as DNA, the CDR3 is TGCGCCAGCAGTGAGGGACTATCTAACGAGCAGTACTTC. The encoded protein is CASSEGLSNEQYF.